Shown below are 18 T cell receptor beta chains from a single sample sequenced in a study of post-analysis software for immune sequencing data. No antigen has been identified for these receptors. TCR beta cDNA libraries included unique molecular identifiers. TCRdb re-analysed the PCR reads in MiXCR, keeping a single row per CDR3 protein. The table has about 770,000 distinct CDR3 sequences, 40% to 55% seen once; the top ten hold 4.9%. Notes on the study in general: Controls had lower frequencies than patients of 4 or 5 TRBV segments, which included TRBV5-6, TRBV5-1 and TRBV20-1.

The material sequenced was blood. All receptors derive from a girl between 10 and 17 years old with multiple sclerosis.

The V call is TRBV2, the J call TRBJ2-1; tentatively, D is TRBD1 (5 bases). This CDR3 contains 13 residues. Trimming took off 2 bases at V and 6 bases at J, with 8 bases between the two ends. The V gene's germline CDR1 is SNHLY and CDR2 FYNNEI. The chain's CDR3 is CASSESRGNEQFF. The CDR3 nucleotides are TGTGCCAGCAGTGAAAGTAGGGGCAATGAGCAGTTCTTC.

In its sample, this clonotype was seen a few times. The chain combines TRBV20-1 with TRBJ2-1; 9 bases line up with TRBD2. CDR1 is DFQATT, CDR2 SNEGSKA, per germline (reference sequence). CDR3 length: 15 amino acids. The V and J ends lost 3 bases and 4 bases, in that order; junction bases with no gene match: 7. The CDR3, as DNA: TGCAGTGCTAGCCGACCTAGCGGGATGTACAATGAGCAGTTCTTC. Protein sequence: CSASRPSGMYNEQFF.

This clonotype was seen a few times. This rearrangement joins TRBV20-1 to TRBJ1-2, with 10 bases identical to TRBD1. Trimming took 6 bases from V and 7 from J; bases not matched to a gene: 11. CDR1 and CDR2 from the germline V gene are DFQATT and SNEGSKA (reference sequence). CDR3 size: 14 residues. CDR3: CSARGQGRVRGYTF. In DNA form, the CDR3 reads TGCAGTGCCCGGGGACAGGGGCGCGTTCGTGGCTACACCTTC.

This chain joins TRBV28 and TRBJ2-7; 7 bases map to TRBD1. Germline V lookup: CDR1 MDHEN, CDR2 SYDVKM. J was trimmed by 0 bases and V by 7 bases; bases with no gene match: 12. The CDR3 totals 16 residues. CDR3 sequence: CASTQTTGTASYEQYF. The DNA of the CDR3 is TGTGCCAGCACACAAACGACCGGGACAGCCTCCTACGAGCAGTACTTC. Full variable domain (rest looked up from reference TRBV28 and TRBJ2-7): DVKVTQSSRYLVKRTGEKVFLECVQDMDHENMFWYRQDPGLGLRLIYFSYDVKMKEKGDIPEGYSVSREKKERFSLILESASTNQTSMYLCASTQTTGTASYEQYFGPGTRLTVT.

At least ten counts were recorded for this clonotype. CDR3 in DNA: TGTGCCAGCAGCCCCCCTGGTGAGCAGTTCTTC. Amino acids: CASSPPGEQFF. The chain carries TRBV12-3 or TRBV12-4 and TRBJ2-1; D is ambiguous. The CDR3 totals 11 residues. V dropped 6 bases and J dropped 9 bases, with 9 bases sitting between them.

The CDR3 coding sequence is TGTGCTAGTGGTGCCGACAGTGAACCTAGCACAGATACGCAGTATTTT. Its translation is CASGADSEPSTDTQYF. This chain uses TRBV12-5 with TRBJ2-3; weak D call: TRBD1 (5 bases). The CDR3 has 16 amino acids. The V gene's germline CDR1 is LGHNT and CDR2 FRNRAP. V dropped 5 bases and J dropped 0 bases, with 15 bases sitting between them.

The genes are TRBV30 and TRBJ1-5; D remains ambiguous. Trimming stripped 4 bases from V and 2 bases from J, with 12 bases between. Germline values: CDR1 GTSNPN, CDR2 SVGIG (reference sequence). The CDR3 is 14 amino acids. Written as DNA, the CDR3 is TGTGCCTGGAAGGTGGCGAGCGGCAATCAGCCCCAGCATTTT. Its protein product is CAWKVASGNQPQHF.

This clonotype was seen a few times. The chain has TRBV29-1 and TRBJ2-1; the match to TRBD1 covers 9 bases. Unmatched junction bases numbered 5, after V lost 3 bases and J lost 5 bases. Germline lookup yields CDR1 SQVTM and CDR2 ANQGSEA. This CDR3 has 14 residues. CDR3 amino acids: CSVDEGQGNNEQFF. The DNA for the CDR3 is TGCAGCGTTGACGAGGGACAGGGTAACAATGAGCAGTTCTTC.

CDR3 sequence: CASSLAGQGGNEQFF. The CDR3 bases are TGTGCCAGCAGCTTAGCGGGACAGGGAGGCAATGAGCAGTTCTTC. The rearrangement joins TRBV7-9 to TRBJ2-1; 9 nucleotides align to TRBD1. In germline, CDR1 is SEHNR, CDR2 FQNEAQ (reference sequence). V gave up 0 bases and J gave up 6 bases; unmatched junction bases: 3. The CDR3 contains 15 residues.

The chain combines TRBV5-6 with TRBJ2-7, with unresolved D. This CDR3 has 17 residues. Germline loops: CDR1 SGHDT, CDR2 YYEEEE. The V end was cut by 1 base, the J end by 3 bases, with 20 bases between. This CDR3 reads CASSLNRVARIDYEQYF. The CDR3 nucleotides read TGTGCCAGCAGCTTGAACCGGGTGGCCAGGATCGACTACGAGCAGTACTTC.

The chain recombines TRBV7-9 with TRBJ2-1; D is uncertain. The CDR3 covers 14 residues. V shed 0 bases and J shed 6 bases, with 9 bases lying between them. CDR1 is SEHNR and CDR2 is FQNEAQ in the germline V gene (reference sequence). The CDR3 reads CASSLAGIINEQFF. For the CDR3, the DNA is TGTGCCAGCAGCTTAGCCGGAATTATCAATGAGCAGTTCTTC. Together with reference TRBV7-9 and TRBJ2-1, the CDR3 gives the full variable domain: DTGVSQNPRHKITKRGQNVTFRCDPISEHNRLYWYRQTLGQGPEFLTYFQNEAQLEKSRLLSDRFSAERPKGSFSTLEIQRTEQGDSAMYLCASSLAGIINEQFFGPGTRLTVL.

The rearrangement uses TRBV29-1 and TRBJ2-1; the match to TRBD2 covers 12 bases. V gave up 6 bases and J gave up 0 bases; unmatched junction bases: 3. This CDR3 is built from 15 residues. Germline V gives CDR1 SQVTM, CDR2 ANQGSEA. The CDR3 sequence is CSVPTSGSSYNEQFF. As DNA, the CDR3 is TGCAGCGTACCGACTAGCGGGAGCTCCTACAATGAGCAGTTCTTC.

In the case of this clonotype: The junction and the germline gene differ at one end; a read error may be behind it. V gene TRBV12-3 or TRBV12-4 combines with J gene TRBJ2-6, with a possible D match to TRBD1 (6 bases). The CDR3 has 17 amino acids. The CDR3 DNA is TGTGCCAGCAGTTTGGACAGTGACCTTTCTGGGGCCAACGTCCGGACTTTC. Its translation: CASSLDSDLSGANVRTF.

The chain couples TRBV5-1 to TRBJ1-1, with D maybe TRBD1 (6 bases). The CDR3 is made up of 15 amino acids. Germline CDR1 reads SGHRS; CDR2 reads YFSETQ. Trimming stripped 4 bases from V and 6 bases from J, with 19 bases between. The CDR3 DNA follows: TGCGCCAGCAGCCCCACAGGGACCACCAGGGCTGAAGCTTTCTTT. Residues: CASSPTGTTRAEAFF.

This clonotype was counted only a few times. V gene TRBV5-6 combines with J gene TRBJ1-2, with D possibly matching TRBD1 (5 bases). V lost 3 bases to trimming and J lost 3 bases, with 12 bases between them. From germline, CDR1 is SGHDT and CDR2 YYEEEE. The CDR3 totals 14 residues. The CDR3: CASSSTGVDYGYTF. The CDR3 nucleotides are TGTGCCAGCAGCTCGACGGGGGTTGACTATGGCTACACCTTC. The whole variable domain, filled in from reference TRBV5-6 and TRBJ1-2, reads DAGVTQSPTHLIKTRGQQVTLRCSPKSGHDTVSWYQQALGQGPQFIFQYYEEEERQRGNFPDRFSGHQFPNYSSELNVNALLLGDSALYLCASSSTGVDYGYTFGSGTRLTVV.

This clonotype came up a few times. The genes are TRBV3-1 and TRBJ2-7, with unresolved D. Germline V gives CDR1 LGHDT, CDR2 YNNKEL (reference sequence). The CDR3 totals 13 residues. V lost 2 bases, J lost 5 bases, and 10 bases lay in between. The CDR3 coding sequence is TGTGCCAGCAGCCAAATGTGGAGCCACGAGCAGTACTTC. It encodes CASSQMWSHEQYF.

CDR3 bases: TGTGCCAGCAGCCACAGGGGGATCCCCTACGAGCAGTACTTC. It codes for CASSHRGIPYEQYF. The chain employs TRBV7-9 and TRBJ2-5, with 8 nucleotides matching TRBD1. The end of the DNA aligns better with TRBJ2-7, so the J call may be wrong. Germline-derived CDR1 and CDR2 are SEHNR and FQNEAQ (reference sequence). This CDR3 is built from 14 residues.

The chain has TRBV7-8 and TRBJ1-2; D possibly corresponds to TRBD1 (5 bases). Germline V gene sequence: CDR1 SGHVS, CDR2 FQNEAQ. This CDR3 comprises 14 residues. The V end was cut by 5 bases, the J end by 8 bases, with 18 bases between. The CDR3 DNA reads TGTGCCAGCAGCCCCCCTGGGGCGCCGGGCGGCTACACCTTC. Its protein product is CASSPPGAPGGYTF.